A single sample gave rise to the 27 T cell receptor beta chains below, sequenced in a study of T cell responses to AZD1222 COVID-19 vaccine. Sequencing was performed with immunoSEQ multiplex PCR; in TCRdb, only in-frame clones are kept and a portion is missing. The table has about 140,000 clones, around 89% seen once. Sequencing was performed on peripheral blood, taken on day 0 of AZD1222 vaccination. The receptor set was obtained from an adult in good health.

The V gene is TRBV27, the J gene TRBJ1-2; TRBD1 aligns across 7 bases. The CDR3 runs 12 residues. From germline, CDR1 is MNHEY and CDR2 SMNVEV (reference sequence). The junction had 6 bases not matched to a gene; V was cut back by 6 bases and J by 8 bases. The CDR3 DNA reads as TGTGCCAGCAGCTCAGGGGGTTTCGGCTACACCTTC. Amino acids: CASSSGGFGYTF.

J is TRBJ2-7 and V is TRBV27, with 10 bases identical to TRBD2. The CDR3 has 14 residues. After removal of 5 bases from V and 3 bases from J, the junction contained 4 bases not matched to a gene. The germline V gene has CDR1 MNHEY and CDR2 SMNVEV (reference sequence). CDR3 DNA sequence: TGTGCCAGCAGTCCCGGGACTAGCGACTACGAGCAGTACTTC. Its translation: CASSPGTSDYEQYF.

The CDR3 protein is CASSVGAGGNNEQFF. The DNA of the CDR3 is TGTGCCAGCAGCGTAGGGGCAGGGGGCAACAATGAGCAGTTCTTC. The rearrangement links TRBV9 to TRBJ2-1; 8 bases map to TRBD1. The CDR3 loop spans 15 amino acids. The germline V gene has CDR1 SGDLS and CDR2 YYNGEE. V lost 0 bases, J lost 5 bases, and 4 bases stayed unmatched.

CDR3 nucleotides: TGTGCCAGCAGCTTAGGCTTCTATGGCTACACCTTC. Translating gives CASSLGFYGYTF. The V call is TRBV7-8, the J call TRBJ1-2; unclear D gene. Germline V gene data show CDR1 as SGHVS and CDR2 as FQNEAQ. V was shortened by 1 base and J by 4 bases, with 4 bases between the two germline ends. CDR3 length: 12 residues. Full variable domain (missing parts from reference TRBV7-8 and TRBJ1-2): GAGVSQSPRYKVAKRGQDVALRCDPISGHVSLFWYQQALGQGPEFLTYFQNEAQLDKSGLPSDRFFAERPEGSVSTLKIQRTQQEDSAVYLCASSLGFYGYTFGSGTRLTVV.

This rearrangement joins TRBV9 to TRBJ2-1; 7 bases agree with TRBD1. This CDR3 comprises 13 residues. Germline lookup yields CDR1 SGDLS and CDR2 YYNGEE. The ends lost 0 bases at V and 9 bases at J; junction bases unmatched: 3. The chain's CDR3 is CASSVEQGTEQFF. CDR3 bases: TGTGCCAGCAGCGTAGAACAGGGGACTGAGCAGTTCTTC.

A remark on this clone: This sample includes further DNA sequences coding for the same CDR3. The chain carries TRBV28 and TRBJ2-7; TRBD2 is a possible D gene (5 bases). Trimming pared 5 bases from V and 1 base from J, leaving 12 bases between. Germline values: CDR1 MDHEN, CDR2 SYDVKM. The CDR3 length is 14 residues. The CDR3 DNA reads TGTGCCAGCAGTCCTGCCGGACTTTCCTACGAGCAGTACTTC. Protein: CASSPAGLSYEQYF.

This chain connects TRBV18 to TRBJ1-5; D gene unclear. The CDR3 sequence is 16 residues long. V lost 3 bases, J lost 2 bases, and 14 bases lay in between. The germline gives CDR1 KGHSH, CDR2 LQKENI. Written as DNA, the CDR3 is TGTGCCAGCTCACCGAAGCAGGTGAGAGGCAATCAGCCCCAGCATTTT. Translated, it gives CASSPKQVRGNQPQHF.

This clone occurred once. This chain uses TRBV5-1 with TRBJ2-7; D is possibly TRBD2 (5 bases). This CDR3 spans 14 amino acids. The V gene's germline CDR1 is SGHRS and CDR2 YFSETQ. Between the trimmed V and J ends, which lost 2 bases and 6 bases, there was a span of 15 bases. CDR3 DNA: TGCGCCAGCAGCTTACGAGAGGGAAATTCCGAGCAGTACTTC. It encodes CASSLREGNSEQYF.

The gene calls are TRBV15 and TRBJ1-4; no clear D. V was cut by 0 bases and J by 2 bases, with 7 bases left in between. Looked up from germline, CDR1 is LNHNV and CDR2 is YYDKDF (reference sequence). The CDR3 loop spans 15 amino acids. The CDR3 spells CATSRDRATNEKLFF. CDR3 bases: TGTGCCACCAGCAGAGATCGGGCGACTAATGAAAAACTGTTTTTT. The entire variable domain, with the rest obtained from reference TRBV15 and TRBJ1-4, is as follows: DAMVIQNPRYQVTQFGKPVTLSCSQTLNHNVMYWYQQKSSQAPKLLFHYYDKDFNNEADTPDNFQSRRPNTSFCFLDIRSPGLGDTAMYLCATSRDRATNEKLFFGSGTQLSVL.

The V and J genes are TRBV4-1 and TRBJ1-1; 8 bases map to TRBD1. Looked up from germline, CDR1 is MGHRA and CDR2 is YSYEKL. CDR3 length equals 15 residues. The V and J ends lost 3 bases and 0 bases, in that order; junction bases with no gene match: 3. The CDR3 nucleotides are TGCGCCAGCAGCCACGCGACAGGGGTGAACACTGAAGCTTTCTTT. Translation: CASSHATGVNTEAFF.

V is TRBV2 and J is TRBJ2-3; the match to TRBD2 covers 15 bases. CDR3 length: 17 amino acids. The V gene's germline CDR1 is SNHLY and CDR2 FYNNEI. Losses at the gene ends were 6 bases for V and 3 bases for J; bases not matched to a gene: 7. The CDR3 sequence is CASRPQGTSGGTDTQYF. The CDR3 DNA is TGTGCCAGCAGGCCCCAGGGGACTAGCGGGGGGACAGATACGCAGTATTTT.

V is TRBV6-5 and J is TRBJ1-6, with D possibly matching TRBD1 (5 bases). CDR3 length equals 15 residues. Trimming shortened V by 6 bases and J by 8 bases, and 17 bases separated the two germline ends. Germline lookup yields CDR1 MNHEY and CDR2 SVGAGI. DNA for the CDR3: TGTGCCAGCAGCCCCATTGGGGGGGTGGATTCACCCCTCCACTTT. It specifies CASSPIGGVDSPLHF.

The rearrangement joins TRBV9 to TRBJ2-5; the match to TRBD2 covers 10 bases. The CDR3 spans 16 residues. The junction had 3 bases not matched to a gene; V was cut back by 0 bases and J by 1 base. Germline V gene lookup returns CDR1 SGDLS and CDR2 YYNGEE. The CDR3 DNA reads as TGTGCCAGCAGCGTAGGACTAGCGGGTTTCCAAGAGACCCAGTACTTC. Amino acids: CASSVGLAGFQETQYF.

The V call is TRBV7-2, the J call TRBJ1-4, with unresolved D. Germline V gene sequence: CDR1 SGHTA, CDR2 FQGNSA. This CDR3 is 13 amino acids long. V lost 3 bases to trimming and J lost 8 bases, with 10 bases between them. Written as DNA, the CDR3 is TGTGCCAGCAGCTTCGGAAGGCAGGAAAAACTGTTTTTT. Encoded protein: CASSFGRQEKLFF.

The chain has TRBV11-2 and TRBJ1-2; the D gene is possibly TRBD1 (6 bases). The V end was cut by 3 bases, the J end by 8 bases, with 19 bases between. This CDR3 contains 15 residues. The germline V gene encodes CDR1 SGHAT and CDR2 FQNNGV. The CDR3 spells CASSLNGAGAGGYTF. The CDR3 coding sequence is TGTGCCAGCAGCTTGAATGGGGCGGGGGCTGGCGGCTACACCTTC.

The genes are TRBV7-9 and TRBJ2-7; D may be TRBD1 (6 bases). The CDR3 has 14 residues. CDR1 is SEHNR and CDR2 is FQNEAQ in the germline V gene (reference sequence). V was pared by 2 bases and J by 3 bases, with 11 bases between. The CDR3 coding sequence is TGTGCCAGCAGCTTACCCGGACAGAACTACGAGCAGTACTTC. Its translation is CASSLPGQNYEQYF.

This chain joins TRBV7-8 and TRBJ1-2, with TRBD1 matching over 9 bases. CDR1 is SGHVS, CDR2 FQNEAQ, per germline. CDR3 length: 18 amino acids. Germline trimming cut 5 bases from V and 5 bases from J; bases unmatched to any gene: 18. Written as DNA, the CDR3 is TGTGCCAGCAGCCGGCCCGGGACAGGGCCCACTCGGCATTATGGCTACACCTTC. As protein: CASSRPGTGPTRHYGYTF.

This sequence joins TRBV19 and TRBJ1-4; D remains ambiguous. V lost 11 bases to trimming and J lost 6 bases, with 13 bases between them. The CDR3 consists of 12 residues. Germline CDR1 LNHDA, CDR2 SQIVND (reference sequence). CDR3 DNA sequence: TGTGCCCCAAGGGTAGGGTATGAAAAACTGTTTTTT. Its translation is CAPRVGYEKLFF.

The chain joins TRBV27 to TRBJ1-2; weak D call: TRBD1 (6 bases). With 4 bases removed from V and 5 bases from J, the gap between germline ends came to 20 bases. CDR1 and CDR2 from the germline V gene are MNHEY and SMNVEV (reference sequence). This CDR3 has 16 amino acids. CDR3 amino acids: CASSSWAQQGQYGYTF. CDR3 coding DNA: TGTGCCAGCAGTTCCTGGGCCCAACAGGGACAATATGGCTACACCTTC.

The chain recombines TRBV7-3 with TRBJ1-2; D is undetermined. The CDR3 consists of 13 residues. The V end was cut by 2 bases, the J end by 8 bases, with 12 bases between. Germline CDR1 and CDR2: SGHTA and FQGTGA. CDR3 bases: TGTGCCAGCAGCTTATTGGGAACTGTCGGCTACACCTTC. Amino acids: CASSLLGTVGYTF. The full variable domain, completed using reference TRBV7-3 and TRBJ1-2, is GAGVSQTPSNKVTEKGKYVELRCDPISGHTALYWYRQSLGQGPEFLIYFQGTGAADDSGLPNDRFFAVRPEGSVSTLKIQRTERGDSAVYLCASSLLGTVGYTFGSGTRLTVV.

CDR3 DNA sequence: TGTGCCAGCAGTGAAGGTTCAGGGCCCTTCTACGAGCAGTACTTC. Its translation is CASSEGSGPFYEQYF. J is TRBJ2-7 and V is TRBV6-1; TRBD1 is a possible D gene (5 bases). Trimming cost V 1 base and J 3 bases, with 13 bases left between them. CDR3 length: 15 residues. Looked up from germline, CDR1 is MNHNS and CDR2 is SASEGT.

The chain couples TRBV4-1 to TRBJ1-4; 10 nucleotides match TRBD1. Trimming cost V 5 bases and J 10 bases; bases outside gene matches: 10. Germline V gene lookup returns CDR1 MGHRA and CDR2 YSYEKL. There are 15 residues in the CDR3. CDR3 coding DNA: TGCGCCAGCAGCGCTCCCGGGACAGGGGTTGGAAAACTGTTTTTT. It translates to CASSAPGTGVGKLFF.

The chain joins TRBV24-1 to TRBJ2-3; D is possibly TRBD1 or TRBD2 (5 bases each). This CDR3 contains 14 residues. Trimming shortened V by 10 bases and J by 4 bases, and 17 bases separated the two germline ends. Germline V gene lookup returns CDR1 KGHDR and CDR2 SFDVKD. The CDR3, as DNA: TGTGCCACAGGAAACCGGGACGCCCCAGATACGCAGTATTTT. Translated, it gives CATGNRDAPDTQYF.

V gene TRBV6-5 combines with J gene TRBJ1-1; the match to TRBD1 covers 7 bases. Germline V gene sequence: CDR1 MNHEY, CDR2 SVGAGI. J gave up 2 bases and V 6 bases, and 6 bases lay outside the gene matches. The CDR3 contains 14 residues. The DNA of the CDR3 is TGTGCCAGCAGCCCGACAGGGCTTAACACTGAAGCTTTCTTT. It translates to CASSPTGLNTEAFF.

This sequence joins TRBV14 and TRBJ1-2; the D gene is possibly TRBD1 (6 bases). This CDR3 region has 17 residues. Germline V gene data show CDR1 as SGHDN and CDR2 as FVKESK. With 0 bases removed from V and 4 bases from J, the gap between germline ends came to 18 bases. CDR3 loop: CASSQDSMGGLIYGYTF. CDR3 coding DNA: TGTGCCAGCAGCCAAGATTCTATGGGGGGCTTAATCTATGGCTACACCTTC.

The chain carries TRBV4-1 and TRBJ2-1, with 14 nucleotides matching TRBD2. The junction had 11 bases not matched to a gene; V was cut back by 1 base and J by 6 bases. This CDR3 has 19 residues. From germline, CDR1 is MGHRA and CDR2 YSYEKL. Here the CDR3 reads CASSQVKAGTSGRSNEQFF. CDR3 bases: TGCGCCAGCAGCCAAGTGAAGGCCGGGACTAGCGGGAGATCCAATGAGCAGTTCTTC.

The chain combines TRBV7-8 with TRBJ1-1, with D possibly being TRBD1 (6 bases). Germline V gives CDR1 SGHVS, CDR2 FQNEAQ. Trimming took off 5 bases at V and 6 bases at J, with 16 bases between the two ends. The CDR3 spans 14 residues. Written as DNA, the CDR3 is TGTGCCAGCAGCCCGGCGGGACACCGACCTGAAGCTTTCTTT. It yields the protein CASSPAGHRPEAFF. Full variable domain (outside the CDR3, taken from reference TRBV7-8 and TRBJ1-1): GAGVSQSPRYKVAKRGQDVALRCDPISGHVSLFWYQQALGQGPEFLTYFQNEAQLDKSGLPSDRFFAERPEGSVSTLKIQRTQQEDSAVYLCASSPAGHRPEAFFGQGTRLTVV.